This TCR beta chain comes out of a study of blood T cell repertoires in COVID-19. In the study overall: Samples of COVID-19 (acute and convalescent) were obtained from the United States, Italy and Spain. PBMCs, B-cell-depleted T cells, or T cells provided the cDNA or gDNA that made up the material.

This CDR3 is built from 14 residues. The junction had 4 bases not matched to a gene; V was cut back by 2 bases and J by 7 bases. CDR1 and CDR2 from the germline V gene are LNHDA and SQIVND (reference sequence). Original processing notes: Cell counts per sample came from amplifying reference gene primers. The assay was immunoSEQ multiplex PCR, and TCRdb's table has in-frame clones only and misses some. That table furnishes V, J and clone size, whereas the DNA furnished D and trimming. This sample has 200,000 to 300,000 clones, with over 70% found just once. Input material: peripheral blood. The genes are TRBV19 and TRBJ1-5, with 8 bases matching TRBD1. The receptor comes from a man aged 35 to 55 with acute or convalescent COVID-19. This CDR3 reads CASSIPGGGQPQHF. CDR3 DNA sequence: TGTGCCAGTAGTATACCAGGGGGCGGCCAGCCCCAGCATTTT.